The clone carrying this T cell receptor beta chain was observed a handful of times. The antigen is unknown. Libraries were prepared by immunoSEQ multiplex PCR; TCRdb keeps only in-frame clonotypes and omits some of them. The table shows about 8,400 clones, with around 77% occurring only once. The V and J ends lost 4 bases and 4 bases, in that order; junction bases with no gene match: 12. The CDR3 loop spans 16 amino acids. Germline V gene lookup returns CDR1 LGHNA and CDR2 YSLEER. This sample was included in a study of tumor-infiltrating lymphocytes in localized non-small cell lung cancer. Study-wide results and caveats: IM1 and IM2 tumors showed no difference in T-cell fraction. Higher tumor T cell infiltration than in uninvolved lung was supported by TCRbeta sequencing.

V is TRBV4-3 and J is TRBJ1-1; 7 bases match TRBD1. This clonotype was obtained from a human donor with non-small cell lung cancer. The material sequenced was lung tumor tissue. This CDR3 is CASSRGLGGASTEAFF. For the CDR3, the DNA is TGCGCCAGCAGCCGTGGACTAGGGGGCGCATCCACTGAAGCTTTCTTT.